Described below is a single TCR beta chain sequence and its context. This receptor's antigen is unknown. Within one base of it there is no much larger clone, and no base qualities were kept. Looking up the germline V gene yields CDR1 MNHNS and CDR2 SASEGT. The CDR3 sequence holds 15 residues, the cysteine and phenylalanine included. Only CDR3 DNA remains: 45 bases, in frame from the first base. Compared with germline, V lacks 6 bases and J lacks 1 base; bases without a gene match: 7. Every donor in the study was a healthy Caucasian. The twin cohort consisted of three pairs of female monozygotic twins, all aged 18 to 29 years. Peripheral blood mononuclear cells were used as the source from which RNA for TCR libraries was isolated. The sample comes from a study of identical twins (dated by TCRdb to the mid-2010s). Study-level background: TCR alpha and beta repertoires from monozygotic twins, unrelated adults of various ages and cord blood were deep-sequenced to test whether fetal clonotypes persist. To rule out contamination, the twin experiments were replicated at different times with different library preparation protocols.

Beyond this particular receptor, the publication reports: In monozygotic twins, recombination models systematically underestimated out-of-frame TCR alpha sharing, but the models matched the sharing seen between unrelated individuals. Abundant cord blood beta clonotypes carried fewer insertions; young adult naive repertoires showed a weaker similar trend, while memory repertoires showed none. Out-of-frame TCR alpha sequences shared between twins showed an excess of low generation-probability sequences compared with coincidental sharing between unrelated individuals. Invariant T cells such as MAIT and iNKT could partly confound zero-insertion analyses, though diverse VJ usage argued against this for most clonotypes. Because the same donors could not be followed over many years, the conclusions depended on cross-sectional statistical analysis. Excess twin sharing in beta out-of-frame sequences was weaker because fewer shared sequences lowered the signal-to-noise ratio.

The library was produced with 5' RACE. This sample was sequenced with an Illumina HiSeq 2000. Template switching added a universal primer binding site, and the final cDNA carried a unique molecular identifier that allowed TCR cDNA molecules to be counted accurately. Specific primers in the conserved constant-segment region were used to synthesize first-strand cDNA for the TCR alpha and beta chains. To control for contamination, each cDNA library was double barcoded with a SMART-Mk sample barcode plus Illumina barcodes. TruSeq adapter sequences, together with Illumina sample barcodes, were added in two successive PCR steps. Sequencing of the TCR alpha and beta cDNA libraries was done on the Illumina HiSeq platform using custom primers. The paper's processing steps were these. Raw reads were processed with MiGEC to extract unique molecular identifiers, and MiXCR was used to determine CDR3 positions. For each individual, recombination models were inferred using an EM algorithm with the repgenHMM and IGoR tools. Shared clonotypes were analyzed with the tcR package in R, and sharing was normalized by the product of cloneset sizes. Out-of-frame nonproductive sequences were analyzed to study raw recombination free of thymic and clonal selection effects. TCRdb took the public reads, trimmed them with fastp at Q25, ran MiXCR for clone calling and kept in-frame beta chains. Rows with one shared CDR3 protein collapse into an entry with the most common genes and DNA. The V and J calls reflect TCRdb's pipeline rather than the authors' work. The sample records over 600,000 distinct CDR3 sequences, less than 25% of which are singletons. In total, the top ten clones hold 4% to 5.5% of the sample.

These data also formed part of another study, on T cells expressing NK-cell markers. The second study's authors report: In sorted CD3+CD56+NKG2C+, CD3+CD56+NKG2C- and CD3+CD56-NKG2C+ T-cell subsets from several donors, TCR beta-chain repertoires were profiled. Among the eight sequenced donors, only one was HCMV-seronegative, while the other seven were HCMV-seropositive. In several experiments an anti-gammadeltaTCR antibody was added to restrict sorting to alphabetaTCR-expressing T cells. For several donors, the dominant CD3+CD56+NKG2C+ clonotypes were among the top 10 CD8+ clonotypes and accounted for about 1.0-7.5% of CD8+ T cells. Those dominant clonotypes were again the most abundant among CD3+CD56-NKG2C+ cells in a few donors, at about 28.3-60.1%. It remained unclear whether the expanded NKG2C-expressing T cell clones were specific for HCMV antigens. All eight donors whose samples were sequenced were randomly selected healthy volunteers, three of them men and five women. To determine HCMV serostatus, a commercial ELISA kit was used to detect HCMV-specific IgG in serum. Bulk peripheral blood T-cell repertoires were additionally sequenced from unsorted PBMC for several donors. Reads were demultiplexed and grouped by UMI with MIGEC, and clonotypes were assembled and quantified with MiTCR. Only TCR cDNA sequences supported by at least two reads were kept to exclude erroneous sequences. The tcR package was used for downstream repertoire analysis, with clonotypes matched between fractions based on CDR3 nucleotide sequence plus V segment. Antigen specificity was annotated against VDJdb with VDJmatch, allowing one amino acid substitution in CDR3.

The origin of this receptor is a woman aged 18-29 years in good health. Recombination connected TRBV6-1 to TRBJ2-7; 9 bases in the junction line up with TRBD1. Sequencing input: PBMCs. The CDR3 region has the sequence CASRSDRGASYEQYF. The DNA is as follows: TGTGCCAGCAGATCGGACAGGGGAGCGTCCTACGAGCAGTACTTC.